A single sample gave rise to the 21 T cell receptor beta chains below, sequenced in a study of siplizumab effects on memory and regulatory T cells. The repertoire was sequenced with immunoSEQ multiplex PCR; TCRdb's copy has only in-frame clones and lacks some. The repertoire holds over 85,000 clones, with about 90% as singletons. The sample consisted of CD4+ T cells sorted from blood. These receptors all come from a human donor in good health.

The CDR3 DNA reads as TGTGCCAGCAGCCGAAAAGGACTAGCGGGAGACAATGAGCAGTTCTTC. This sequence encodes CASSRKGLAGDNEQFF. The chain recombines TRBV11-2 with TRBJ2-1; 13 bases fit TRBD2. From germline, CDR1 is SGHAT and CDR2 FQNNGV. V lost 5 bases and J lost 5; bases outside the gene matches: 6. The CDR3 has 16 amino acids.

The V call is TRBV28, the J call TRBJ2-1, with D perhaps TRBD1 (5 bases). Trimming took 10 bases from V and 4 from J, leaving 8 bases between them. This CDR3 region has 11 residues. Germline V gives CDR1 MDHEN, CDR2 SYDVKM. The CDR3 protein is CAIQGYNEQFF. In nucleotides, the CDR3 is TGTGCCATCCAGGGATACAATGAGCAGTTCTTC.

The J gene is TRBJ2-1, the V gene TRBV7-2, with D perhaps matching TRBD1 (5 bases). The CDR3 is 12 amino acids. The germline gives CDR1 SGHTA, CDR2 FQGNSA. V lost 5 bases and J lost 9, with 11 bases in between. In DNA form, the CDR3 reads TGTGCCAGCAGCCCCTGGCAGGGTGAGCAGTTCTTC. As protein: CASSPWQGEQFF.

The rearrangement joins TRBV9 to TRBJ2-1; D uncertain. CDR3 length: 16 residues. Trimming left V 0 bases short and J 2 bases short, with 12 bases between. Germline V gene data show CDR1 as SGDLS and CDR2 as YYNGEE. DNA for the CDR3: TGTGCCAGCAGCGTAGCTTTGGGTGGGGCCTACAATGAGCAGTTCTTC. Translation gives CASSVALGGAYNEQFF.

The chain uses TRBV27 and TRBJ1-2; 10 bases are shared with TRBD1. The V segment lost 4 bases and the J segment 5 bases; nucleotides outside the gene matches: 7. The CDR3 is made up of 15 amino acids. CDR1 and CDR2 (germline): MNHEY, SMNVEV (reference sequence). The CDR3 sequence: CASSSLGTGEYGYTF. The CDR3 DNA sequence: TGTGCCAGCAGTTCCTTGGGGACAGGGGAGTATGGCTACACCTTC.

This sequence joins TRBV9 and TRBJ2-5; TRBD2 matches at 7 bases. V trimming: 6 bases; J trimming: 4 bases; junction bases outside the gene matches: 15. Per germline, CDR1 SGDLS and CDR2 YYNGEE. CDR3 length equals 16 residues. CDR3 DNA sequence: TGTGCCAGCAATATAGGGGACGGCGGGAGTGGAGAGACCCAGTACTTC. This translates into CASNIGDGGSGETQYF.

This chain connects TRBV5-6 to TRBJ1-1; D is unresolved. The CDR3 runs to 14 residues. The germline gives CDR1 SGHDT, CDR2 YYEEEE. V was clipped by 1 base and J by 4 bases, with 11 bases between them. CDR3 DNA sequence: TGTGCCAGCAGCTTGCCCGGGCTTCGCACTGAAGCTTTCTTT. As protein: CASSLPGLRTEAFF.

This clone was found once. CDR3 sequence: CASSTGTGGAYSGANVLTF. CDR3 nucleotide sequence: TGCGCCAGCAGCACCGGGACAGGGGGCGCGTACTCTGGGGCCAACGTCCTGACTTTC. The gene calls are TRBV5-1 and TRBJ2-6; TRBD1 aligns across 12 bases. The CDR3 totals 19 residues. Trimming removed 4 bases from V and 0 bases from J; junction bases left unmatched: 8. CDR1 and CDR2 (germline): SGHRS, YFSETQ.

The chain joins TRBV6-5 to TRBJ2-7, with unresolved D. The CDR3 has 14 residues. Germline lookup yields CDR1 MNHEY and CDR2 SVGAGI. V lost 6 bases, J lost 4 bases, and 16 bases lay in between. CDR3 nucleotide sequence: TGTGCCAGCAGGAGAGAATTAGGTATTTACGAGCAGTACTTC. This sequence encodes CASRRELGIYEQYF.

The chain employs TRBV4-1 and TRBJ2-3; 9 bases agree with TRBD2. Germline V CDR1 and CDR2: MGHRA, YSYEKL. The ends lost 0 bases at V and 3 bases at J; junction bases unmatched: 13. This CDR3 region has 19 residues. The CDR3 DNA reads TGCGCCAGCAGCCAAGATTCCGTACGGCCTAGCGGGAATACAGATACGCAGTATTTT. The encoded protein is CASSQDSVRPSGNTDTQYF.

V is TRBV30 and J is TRBJ2-2; TRBD1 aligns across 9 bases. With 2 bases clipped from V and 7 bases from J, the junction kept 8 bases outside the gene matches. The length of the CDR3 is 15 residues. CDR1 is GTSNPN and CDR2 is SVGIG in the germline V gene (reference sequence). CDR3 sequence: CAWSSGTGWIGELFF. DNA of the CDR3: TGTGCCTGGAGTTCTGGGACAGGGTGGATCGGGGAGCTGTTTTTT.

The J gene is TRBJ1-2, the V gene TRBV20-1, with a possible D match to TRBD1 (5 bases). The germline CDR1 and CDR2 sequences are DFQATT and SNEGSKA (reference sequence). V was clipped by 3 bases and J by 8 bases, with 10 bases between them. This CDR3 is built from 11 residues. The CDR3 protein is CSASIEGGYTF. CDR3 sequence (DNA): TGCAGTGCTAGCATAGAGGGGGGCTACACCTTC.

The chain joins TRBV2 to TRBJ1-5; D possibly corresponds to TRBD1 (5 bases). V was clipped by 7 bases and J by 5 bases, with 15 bases between them. This CDR3 is built from 14 residues. CDR1 and CDR2 from the germline V gene are SNHLY and FYNNEI. CDR3 residues: CASMPDTLYQPQHF. The CDR3 DNA reads TGTGCCAGCATGCCGGACACGTTGTATCAGCCCCAGCATTTT.

The chain links TRBV28 to TRBJ2-3; D is possibly TRBD2 (5 bases). V lost 10 bases and J 4 bases, leaving 15 bases between the germline ends. Germline V gene lookup returns CDR1 MDHEN and CDR2 SYDVKM. The CDR3 length is 13 residues. CDR3 region: CATEKLRADTQYF. CDR3 in DNA: TGTGCCACCGAGAAATTGCGGGCAGATACGCAGTATTTT.

The chain employs TRBV4-2 and TRBJ2-7; a weak D match, TRBD1 (6 bases). The CDR3 is 19 amino acids. Per germline, CDR1 LGHNA and CDR2 YNFKEQ. The germline V and J ends were trimmed by 0 bases and 0 bases, with 21 bases remaining between them. The DNA of the CDR3 is TGTGCCAGCAGCCAAGAAATTTGGGGGCAGGCCCTTAGCTCCTACGAGCAGTACTTC. Translating gives CASSQEIWGQALSSYEQYF.

The chain recombines TRBV28 with TRBJ1-2; D gene uncertain. The V and J ends lost 6 bases and 5 bases respectively, with 10 bases between them. The germline CDR1 and CDR2 sequences are MDHEN and SYDVKM. The CDR3 spans 12 residues. The CDR3 bases are TGTGCCAGCAGACCAAGAGTGTATGGCTACACCTTC. It specifies CASRPRVYGYTF.

This chain links TRBV6-1 with TRBJ1-2; the match to TRBD1 covers 7 bases. This CDR3 has 15 residues. V shed 4 bases, J shed 1 base, and the junction held 6 bases outside the gene matches. Germline V gene lookup returns CDR1 MNHNS and CDR2 SASEGT. The CDR3 region has the DNA TGTGCCAGCAGTGCCGGGACAGACTTTAACTATGGCTACACCTTC. Amino acids: CASSAGTDFNYGYTF.

This chain joins TRBV28 and TRBJ2-3; D might be TRBD1 (6 bases). The V and J ends lost 3 bases and 1 base respectively, with 11 bases between them. The CDR3 is 15 residues long. Germline loops: CDR1 MDHEN, CDR2 SYDVKM. CDR3 residues: CASSFPGQRTDTQYF. Written as DNA, the CDR3 is TGTGCCAGCAGTTTTCCTGGACAGCGCACAGATACGCAGTATTTT.

This clone was detected once. V and J are TRBV7-9 and TRBJ1-3, with unresolved D. The germline gives CDR1 SEHNR, CDR2 FQNEAQ (reference sequence). This CDR3 spans 13 amino acids. Deletions cut 3 bases from V and 4 bases from J, with 7 bases between. CDR3 sequence reads: CASSFKGGNTIYF. DNA for the CDR3: TGTGCCAGCAGCTTTAAGGGAGGAAACACCATATATTTT.

The gene calls are TRBV19 and TRBJ2-3, with 15 nucleotides matching TRBD2. J gave up 4 bases and V 0 bases, and 8 bases lay outside the gene matches. Germline V lookup: CDR1 LNHDA, CDR2 SQIVND (reference sequence). The length of the CDR3 is 19 residues. The CDR3 sequence is CASSIDRAGTSGRPDTQYF. In DNA, the CDR3 is TGTGCCAGTAGTATAGATCGTGCAGGGACTAGCGGGAGGCCAGATACGCAGTATTTT.

V usage is TRBV9 and J usage is TRBJ1-4; no firm D call. In germline, CDR1 is SGDLS, CDR2 YYNGEE. Trimming took off 3 bases at V and 8 bases at J, with 17 bases between the two ends. The CDR3 is 15 amino acids. In DNA form, the CDR3 reads TGTGCCAGCAGCGCAAACCCGAACACAGTGGAAAAACTGTTTTTT. It yields the protein CASSANPNTVEKLFF. The whole variable domain, remainder taken from reference TRBV9 and TRBJ1-4, is DSGVTQTPKHLITATGQRVTLRCSPRSGDLSVYWYQQSLDQGLQFLIQYYNGEERAKGNILERFSAQQFPDLHSELNLSSLELGDSALYFCASSANPNTVEKLFFGSGTQLSVL.